This entry lists 18 T cell receptor beta chains sequenced from one sample in a study of cytomegalovirus exposure and HLA in healthy donors (dated by TCRdb to about 2017). The library was generated by the immunoSEQ multiplex PCR assay. For the multiplex PCR, a mixture combining 60 forward primers for TCR Vbeta segments and 13 reverse primers for TCR Jbeta segments was used. The table comes from immuneACCESS by way of TCRdb, which keeps in-frame sequences with V and J called. Part of the clones is missing from these tables; in studies checked, under half for an unresolved V gene and the rest for unknown reasons. The sample records 90,000 to 95,000 clones, approximately 78% of which are singletons. 4.4% of the sample lies in the top ten. Sample: PBMCs. All receptors come from a male donor in good health and CMV-seropositive.

J is TRBJ2-2 and V is TRBV30, with unresolved D. The CDR3 consists of 14 residues. CDR1 is GTSNPN and CDR2 is SVGIG in the germline V gene (reference sequence). The V end lost 1 base, the J end lost 9 bases, and 15 bases lay between the germline ends. The CDR3 reads CAWSAPGRMRELFF. CDR3 coding DNA: TGTGCCTGGAGTGCCCCGGGTCGGATGAGGGAGCTGTTTTTT.

The J gene is TRBJ2-1, the V gene TRBV13; TRBD1 matches at 7 bases. V was clipped by 5 bases and J by 2 bases; unmatched bases: 3. Looked up from germline, CDR1 is PRHDT and CDR2 is FYEKMQ (reference sequence). This CDR3 has 14 amino acids. The CDR3 loop is CASSHRGTYNEQFF. In DNA, the CDR3 is TGTGCCAGCAGCCACAGGGGCACCTACAATGAGCAGTTCTTC.

The gene calls are TRBV7-2 and TRBJ1-1; D not resolved. CDR1 SGHTA and CDR2 FQGNSA come from the germline V gene. V was pared by 1 base and J by 0 bases, with 9 bases between. The CDR3 has 15 residues. CDR3 sequence reads: CASSLVEGLNTEAFF. In DNA, the CDR3 is TGTGCCAGCAGCTTAGTAGAGGGTTTGAACACTGAAGCTTTCTTT.

The chain recombines TRBV7-8 with TRBJ2-5, with TRBD1 matching over 9 bases. V lost 4 bases, J lost 4 bases, and 4 bases stayed unmatched. Germline lookup yields CDR1 SGHVS and CDR2 FQNEAQ. This CDR3 is 14 amino acids long. CDR3 coding DNA: TGTGCCAGCAGCTCGGGACAGGGAAGAGAGACCCAGTACTTC. Residues: CASSSGQGRETQYF.

This chain links TRBV6-5 with TRBJ2-2; TRBD1 is a possible D gene (5 bases). V lost 6 bases to trimming and J lost 6 bases, with 17 bases between them. The CDR3 is 15 residues long. Germline assignment: CDR1 MNHEY and CDR2 SVGAGI. The CDR3 sequence is CASRLPSTGSGELFF. The CDR3 DNA reads as TGTGCCAGCAGACTACCAAGCACAGGATCCGGGGAGCTGTTTTTT.

For the CDR3, the DNA is TGTGCCAGCAGTTTATCTCCTATTTACGAGCAGTACTTC. This sequence encodes CASSLSPIYEQYF. This chain uses TRBV27 with TRBJ2-7, with D hard to call. Germline V gene lookup returns CDR1 MNHEY and CDR2 SMNVEV (reference sequence). Trimming shortened V by 0 bases and J by 4 bases, and 7 bases separated the two germline ends. The CDR3 consists of 13 residues.

V is TRBV11-2 and J is TRBJ2-7; 9 nucleotides align to TRBD1. Germline CDR1 is SGHAT and CDR2 is FQNNGV. V shed 4 bases, J shed 3 bases, and the junction held 7 bases outside the gene matches. This CDR3 is 15 amino acids long. The CDR3 DNA sequence: TGTGCCAGCAGCTACGGTCGGGGACAGGGCTACGAGCAGTACTTC. Residues: CASSYGRGQGYEQYF.

The CDR3 nucleotides are TGTGCCAGCAGTCCGCTTTTAGGACAGTCCAATCAGCCCCAGCATTTT. Its protein is CASSPLLGQSNQPQHF. This rearrangement joins TRBV28 to TRBJ1-5; D is possibly TRBD1 (6 bases). This CDR3 is built from 16 residues. Between the trimmed V and J ends, which lost 5 bases and 3 bases, there was a span of 17 bases. Germline V CDR1 and CDR2: MDHEN, SYDVKM.

The chain has TRBV7-6 and TRBJ2-7; tentative D call: TRBD1 (6 bases). The CDR3 spans 14 residues. Germline lookup yields CDR1 SGHVS and CDR2 FNYEAQ. The V end lost 4 bases, the J end lost 6 bases, and 16 bases lay between the germline ends. The CDR3 DNA follows: TGTGCCAGCAGCTCCACTGGGGGCCCCAGCGAGCAGTACTTC. It specifies CASSSTGGPSEQYF.

The sample holds a few counts of this clone. V usage is TRBV6-4 and J usage is TRBJ2-3; 9 bases align to TRBD2. This CDR3 spans 15 amino acids. Trimming took 0 bases from V and 4 from J; bases not matched to a gene: 2. Germline CDR1 MRHNA, CDR2 SNTAGT. The CDR3 DNA reads as TGTGCCAGCAGTGACTCGGCTAGCGGGGCAGATACGCAGTATTTT. It codes for CASSDSASGADTQYF.

In this sample, this clone turned up once. The chain recombines TRBV4-1 with TRBJ2-7, with D hard to call. Looked up from germline, CDR1 is MGHRA and CDR2 is YSYEKL. With 1 base removed from V and 2 bases from J, the gap between germline ends came to 12 bases. CDR3 length: 15 amino acids. The CDR3 reads CASSQVGSSAYEQYF. The CDR3 nucleotides are TGCGCCAGCAGCCAAGTGGGCAGTTCAGCCTACGAGCAGTACTTC.

This clone was found once. This chain uses TRBV27 with TRBJ1-1, with a possible D match to TRBD1 (6 bases). This CDR3 has 15 amino acids. Deletions cut 4 bases from V and 2 bases from J, with 14 bases between. Germline lookup yields CDR1 MNHEY and CDR2 SMNVEV (reference sequence). The CDR3 nucleotides read TGTGCCAGCAGTTGGGATGGGGGGGCTAACACTGAAGCTTTCTTT. Protein sequence: CASSWDGGANTEAFF.

CDR3 bases: TGTGCCAGCAGCTTAGAGAGGCACTCTGGAAACACCATATATTTT. Translating gives CASSLERHSGNTIYF. The gene calls are TRBV7-2 and TRBJ1-3; D is unresolved. The CDR3 extends over 15 amino acids. Germline lookup yields CDR1 SGHTA and CDR2 FQGNSA. V lost 1 base to trimming and J lost 0 bases, with 7 bases between them.

The genes are TRBV25-1 and TRBJ2-7; unclear D gene. V shed 4 bases and J shed 2 bases, with 6 bases lying between them. Germline V gene lookup returns CDR1 MGHDK and CDR2 SYGVNS. There are 12 residues in the CDR3. The CDR3 coding sequence is TGTGCCAGCAGTGGACTTGCCTACGAGCAGTACTTC. Encoded protein: CASSGLAYEQYF.

This clone was observed once. The CDR3 here is CASSVETSGLGEGTDTQYF. The CDR3 DNA reads as TGTGCCAGCAGCGTAGAGACTAGCGGGTTGGGAGAGGGCACAGATACGCAGTATTTT. J is TRBJ2-3 and V is TRBV9; 10 bases agree with TRBD2. There are 19 residues in the CDR3. J lost 1 base, V lost 0 bases, and 11 bases had no gene match. Germline CDR1 reads SGDLS; CDR2 reads YYNGEE.

The V gene is TRBV5-1, the J gene TRBJ2-1, with TRBD2 matching over 10 bases. CDR3 length: 16 amino acids. Germline V gene data show CDR1 as SGHRS and CDR2 as YFSETQ. After removal of 4 bases from V and 0 bases from J, the junction contained 4 bases not matched to a gene. CDR3 bases: TGCGCCAGCAGCGACCCTAGCGGGAGCTCCTACAATGAGCAGTTCTTC. Protein sequence: CASSDPSGSSYNEQFF.

The rearrangement joins TRBV7-3 to TRBJ2-1; TRBD1 is a possible D gene (5 bases). The ends were cut back, 3 bases at V and 7 bases at J, with 16 bases in the middle. The CDR3 contains 15 residues. CDR1 and CDR2 (germline): SGHTA, FQGTGA. The CDR3 sequence: CASSLSGGSGNEQFF. The CDR3 DNA sequence: TGTGCCAGCAGCTTGTCAGGTGGGTCAGGGAATGAGCAGTTCTTC.

The chain carries TRBV9 and TRBJ2-5; tentatively, D is TRBD2 (7 bases). CDR3 length equals 15 residues. Germline V gene lookup returns CDR1 SGDLS and CDR2 YYNGEE. V lost 3 bases to trimming and J lost 9 bases, with 21 bases between them. The CDR3 protein is CASSAIGQGREAQYF. Written as DNA, the CDR3 is TGTGCCAGCAGCGCCATTGGGCAGGGGAGGGAGGCCCAGTACTTC.